This entry describes one TCR beta chain. The data derive from a study of Ad26.COV2.S vaccination and SARS-CoV-2 variants. Sequencing was performed with immunoSEQ multiplex PCR; in TCRdb, only in-frame clones are kept and a portion is missing. The data hold 300,000 to 400,000 clones, with about nine tenths observed a single time. Germline V gene data show CDR1 as SGHTA and CDR2 as FQGTGA. The V gene end was trimmed by 2 bases and the J gene end by 6 bases; junction bases not matched to a gene: 6. This CDR3 contains 15 residues. Treatment meaning: roughly 18 received Ad26.COV2.S at low or high dose, single or two shots; several received placebo; per-sample allocation not given. Vaccine and placebo recipients were sampled on day 63 after the first injection.

Sequencing was performed on peripheral blood, taken in a trial of Ad26.COV2.S vaccine versus placebo. This rearrangement joins TRBV7-3 to TRBJ1-1; 10 positions agree with TRBD1. This sequence originates from a person between 18 and 65 years old who received the Ad26.COV2.S COVID-19 vaccine or a placebo. CDR3 sequence: CASSLSDRGLAEAFF. The DNA of the CDR3 is TGTGCCAGCAGCTTATCCGACAGGGGGCTTGCTGAAGCTTTCTTT.